Sequencing of this T cell receptor (beta chain) was carried out in a study of neurological immune-mediated disorders. About the study: Of the 35 or so patients who had multiple sclerosis, some 30 had the relapsing-remitting form and 3 had the secondary progressive form. Overall study findings and caveats: CDR3 amino acid sequences found in expanded clones were never shared across subjects, suggesting private repertoires in all groups.

Stored at -80 C, 2 million PBMCs were the source of the unsorted libraries. By 5'RACE with 10-nucleotide random UMIs, the cDNA was made. Using its own MiXCR run on the 5' RACE reads, TCRdb lists one record per CDR3 protein. The sample lists under 70,000 distinct CDR3 sequences; 2.5% to 4% were seen once. Details on this clonotype: Its antigen is undetermined. A much larger clone differs by one base, so this may be a read error.

Sequenced material: PBMCs. The receptor comes from a woman in her fifties or sixties with multiple sclerosis.

The CDR3 loop is CASSDHGAAQETQYF. CDR3 sequence (DNA): TGTGCCAGCAGCGACCACGGAGCGGCTCAAGAGACCCAGTACTTC. This chain links TRBV5-6 with TRBJ2-5; possible D gene TRBD2, 5 bases. Germline V gene data show CDR1 as SGHDT and CDR2 as YYEEEE. There are 15 residues in the CDR3. Trimming pared 4 bases from V and 2 bases from J, leaving 15 bases between.